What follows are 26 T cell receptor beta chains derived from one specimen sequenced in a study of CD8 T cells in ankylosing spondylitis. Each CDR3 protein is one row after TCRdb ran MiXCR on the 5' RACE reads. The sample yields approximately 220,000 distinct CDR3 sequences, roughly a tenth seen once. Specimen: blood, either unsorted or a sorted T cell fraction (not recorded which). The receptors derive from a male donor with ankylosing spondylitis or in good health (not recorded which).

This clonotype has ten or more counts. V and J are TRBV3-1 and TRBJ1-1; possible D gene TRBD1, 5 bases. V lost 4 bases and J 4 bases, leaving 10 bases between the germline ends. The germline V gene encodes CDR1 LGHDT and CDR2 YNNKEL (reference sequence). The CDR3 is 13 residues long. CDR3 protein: CASSLQGLTEAFF. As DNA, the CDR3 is TGTGCCAGCAGCCTCCAGGGACTCACTGAAGCTTTCTTT.

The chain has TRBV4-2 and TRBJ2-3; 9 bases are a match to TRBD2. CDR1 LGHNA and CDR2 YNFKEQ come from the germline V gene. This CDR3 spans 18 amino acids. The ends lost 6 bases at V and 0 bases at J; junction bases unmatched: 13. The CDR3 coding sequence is TGTGCCAGCAGTCGTATGGGGCGGGGGGGCCTCAGCACAGATACGCAGTATTTT. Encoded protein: CASSRMGRGGLSTDTQYF.

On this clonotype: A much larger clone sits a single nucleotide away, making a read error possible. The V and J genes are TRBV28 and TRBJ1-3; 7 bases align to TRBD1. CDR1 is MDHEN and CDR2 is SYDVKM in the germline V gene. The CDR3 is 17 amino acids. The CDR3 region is CASSLSQKGALGDTIYF. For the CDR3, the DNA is TGTGCCAGCAGTTTATCCCAAAAGGGGGCGCTTGGAGACACCATATATTTT.

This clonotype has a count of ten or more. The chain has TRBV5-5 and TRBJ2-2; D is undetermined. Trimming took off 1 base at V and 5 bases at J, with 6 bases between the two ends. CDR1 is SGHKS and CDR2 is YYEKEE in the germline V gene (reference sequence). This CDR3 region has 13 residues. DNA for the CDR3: TGTGCCAGCAGCTTGCAGGCGACCGGGGAGCTGTTTTTT. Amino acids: CASSLQATGELFF.

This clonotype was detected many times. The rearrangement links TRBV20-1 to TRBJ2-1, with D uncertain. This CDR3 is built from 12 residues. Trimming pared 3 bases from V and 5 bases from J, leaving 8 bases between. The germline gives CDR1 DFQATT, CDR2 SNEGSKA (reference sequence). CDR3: CSASFTNNEQFF. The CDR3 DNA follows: TGCAGTGCTAGTTTCACGAACAATGAGCAGTTCTTC.

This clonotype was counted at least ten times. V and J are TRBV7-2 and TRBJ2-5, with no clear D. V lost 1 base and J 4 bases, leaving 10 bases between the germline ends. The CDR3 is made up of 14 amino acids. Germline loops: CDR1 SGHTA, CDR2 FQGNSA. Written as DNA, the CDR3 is TGTGCCAGCAGCTTAGGGCCTTCTTCAGAGACCCAGTACTTC. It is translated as CASSLGPSSETQYF.

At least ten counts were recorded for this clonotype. The CDR3 DNA follows: TGTGCCAGCAGTTTAGGATCGGGGGCACCCCTCCACTTT. As protein: CASSLGSGAPLHF. The V gene is TRBV12-3 or TRBV12-4, the J gene TRBJ1-6; possible D gene TRBD1, 5 bases. With 1 base removed from V and 11 bases from J, the gap between germline ends came to 9 bases. The CDR3 is made up of 13 amino acids.

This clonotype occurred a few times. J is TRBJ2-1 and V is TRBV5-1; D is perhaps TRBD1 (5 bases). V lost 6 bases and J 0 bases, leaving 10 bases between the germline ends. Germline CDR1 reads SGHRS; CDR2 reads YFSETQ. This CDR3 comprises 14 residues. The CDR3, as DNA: TGCGCCAGCACACAGGATACCTCCTACAATGAGCAGTTCTTC. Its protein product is CASTQDTSYNEQFF. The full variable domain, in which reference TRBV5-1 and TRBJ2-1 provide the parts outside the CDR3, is KAGVTQTPRYLIKTRGQQVTLSCSPISGHRSVSWYQQTPGQGLQFLFEYFSETQRNKGNFPGRFSGRQFSNSRSEMNVSTLELGDSALYLCASTQDTSYNEQFFGPGTRLTVL.

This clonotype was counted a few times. In DNA, the CDR3 is TGCGCCAGCAGCGCGACTAGCGGGGGGACCTCCTACGAGCAGTACTTC. Residues: CASSATSGGTSYEQYF. The chain carries TRBV5-1 and TRBJ2-7; 13 nucleotides agree with TRBD2. CDR3 length: 16 amino acids. Germline V gene sequence: CDR1 SGHRS, CDR2 YFSETQ. V trimming: 4 bases; J trimming: 0 bases; junction bases outside the gene matches: 4.

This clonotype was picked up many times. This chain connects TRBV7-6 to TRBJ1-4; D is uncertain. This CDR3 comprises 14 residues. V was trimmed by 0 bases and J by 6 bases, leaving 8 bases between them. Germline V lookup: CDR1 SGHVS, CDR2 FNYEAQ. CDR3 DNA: TGTGCCAGCAGCTTAGCGTACCAGGATGAAAAACTGTTTTTT. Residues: CASSLAYQDEKLFF.

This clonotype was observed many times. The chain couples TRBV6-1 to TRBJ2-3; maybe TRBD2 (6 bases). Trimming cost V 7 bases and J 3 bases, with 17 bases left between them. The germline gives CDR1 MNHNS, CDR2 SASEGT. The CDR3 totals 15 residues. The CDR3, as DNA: TGTGCCAGCAAAGCACTAGCATCTGAGACAGATACGCAGTATTTT. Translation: CASKALASETDTQYF.

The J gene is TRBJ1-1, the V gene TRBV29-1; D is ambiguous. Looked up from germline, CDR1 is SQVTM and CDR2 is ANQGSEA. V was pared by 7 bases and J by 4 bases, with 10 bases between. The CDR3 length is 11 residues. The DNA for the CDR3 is TGCAGCGCCACCACGGCCACTGAAGCTTTCTTT. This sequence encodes CSATTATEAFF.

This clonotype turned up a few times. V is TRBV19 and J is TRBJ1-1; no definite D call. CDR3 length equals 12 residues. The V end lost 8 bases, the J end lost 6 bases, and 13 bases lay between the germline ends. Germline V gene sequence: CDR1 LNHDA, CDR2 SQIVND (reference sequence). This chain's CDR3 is CASWGRDAEAFF. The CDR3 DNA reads TGTGCCAGTTGGGGAAGAGACGCTGAAGCTTTCTTT.

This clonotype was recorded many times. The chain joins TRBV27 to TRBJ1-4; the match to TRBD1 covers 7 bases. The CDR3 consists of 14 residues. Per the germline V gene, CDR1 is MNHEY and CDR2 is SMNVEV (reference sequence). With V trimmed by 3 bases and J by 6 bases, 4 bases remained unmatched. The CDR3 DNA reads TGTGCCAGCAGTTTCCAAGGACAGGATGAAAAACTGTTTTTT. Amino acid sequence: CASSFQGQDEKLFF.

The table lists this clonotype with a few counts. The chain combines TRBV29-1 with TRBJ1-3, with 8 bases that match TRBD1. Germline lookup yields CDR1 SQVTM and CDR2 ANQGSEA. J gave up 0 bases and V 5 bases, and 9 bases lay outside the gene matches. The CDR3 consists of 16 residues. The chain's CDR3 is CSVLQTDRGSGNTIYF. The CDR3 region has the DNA TGCAGCGTTCTCCAAACCGACAGGGGCTCTGGAAACACCATATATTTT. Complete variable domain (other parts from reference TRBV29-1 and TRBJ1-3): SAVISQKPSRDICQRGTSLTIQCQVDSQVTMMFWYRQQPGQSLTLIATANQGSEATYESGFVIDKFPISRPNLTFSTLTVSNMSPEDSSIYLCSVLQTDRGSGNTIYFGEGSWLTVV.

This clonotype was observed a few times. The CDR3: CASSSSGTGGANTQYF. The CDR3 DNA reads TGTGCCAGCAGTTCCTCCGGGACAGGGGGCGCGAATACGCAGTATTTT. The chain is built from TRBV28 and TRBJ2-3, with TRBD1 identical over 12 bases. This CDR3 contains 16 residues. V was pared by 4 bases and J by 7 bases, with 9 bases of the junction left unmatched. CDR1 and CDR2 from the germline V gene are MDHEN and SYDVKM.

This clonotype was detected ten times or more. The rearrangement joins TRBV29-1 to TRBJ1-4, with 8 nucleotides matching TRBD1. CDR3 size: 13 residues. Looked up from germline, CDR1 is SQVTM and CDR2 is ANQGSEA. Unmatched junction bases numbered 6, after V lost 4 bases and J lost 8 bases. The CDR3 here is CSVGGTGWEKLFF. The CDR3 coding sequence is TGCAGCGTTGGGGGGACAGGATGGGAAAAACTGTTTTTT.

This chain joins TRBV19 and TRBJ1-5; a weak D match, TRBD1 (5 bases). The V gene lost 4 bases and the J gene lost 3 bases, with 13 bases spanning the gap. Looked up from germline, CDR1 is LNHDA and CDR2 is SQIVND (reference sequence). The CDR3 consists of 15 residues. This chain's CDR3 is CASSTGRTLNQPQHF. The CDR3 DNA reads TGTGCCAGTAGTACAGGGAGGACTCTCAATCAGCCCCAGCATTTT.

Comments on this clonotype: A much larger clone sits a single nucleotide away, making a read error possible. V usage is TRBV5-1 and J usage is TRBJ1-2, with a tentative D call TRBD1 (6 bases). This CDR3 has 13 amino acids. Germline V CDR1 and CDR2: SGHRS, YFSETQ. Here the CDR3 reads CASSRDTFYDYTF. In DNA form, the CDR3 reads TGCGCCAGCAGCCGGGACACCTTCTATGACTACACCTTC.

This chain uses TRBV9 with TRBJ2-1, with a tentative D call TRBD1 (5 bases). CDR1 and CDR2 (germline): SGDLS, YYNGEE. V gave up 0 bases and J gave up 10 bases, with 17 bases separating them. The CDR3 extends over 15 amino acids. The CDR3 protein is CASSVDLGEDWEQFF. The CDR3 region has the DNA TGTGCCAGCAGCGTAGATTTAGGGGAAGATTGGGAGCAGTTCTTC.

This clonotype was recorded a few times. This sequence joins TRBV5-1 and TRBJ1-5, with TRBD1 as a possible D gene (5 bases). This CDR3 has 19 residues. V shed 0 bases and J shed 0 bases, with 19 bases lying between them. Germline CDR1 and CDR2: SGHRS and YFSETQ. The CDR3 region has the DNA TGCGCCAGCAGCTTGGATACGGGACCCCTGGGCCTTAGCAATCAGCCCCAGCATTTT. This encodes CASSLDTGPLGLSNQPQHF.

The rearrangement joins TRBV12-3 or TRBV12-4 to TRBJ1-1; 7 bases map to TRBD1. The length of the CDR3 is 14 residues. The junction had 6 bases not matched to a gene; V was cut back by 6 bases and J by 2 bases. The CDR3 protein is CASSRGTVNTEAFF. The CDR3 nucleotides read TGTGCCAGCAGCCGGGGGACAGTCAACACTGAAGCTTTCTTT.

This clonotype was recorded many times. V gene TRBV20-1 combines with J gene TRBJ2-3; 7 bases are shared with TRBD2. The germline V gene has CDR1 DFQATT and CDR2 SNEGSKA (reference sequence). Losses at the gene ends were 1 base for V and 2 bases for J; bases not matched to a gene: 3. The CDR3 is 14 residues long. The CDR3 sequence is CSARVGGNTDTQYF. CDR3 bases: TGCAGTGCTAGAGTCGGGGGGAACACAGATACGCAGTATTTT.

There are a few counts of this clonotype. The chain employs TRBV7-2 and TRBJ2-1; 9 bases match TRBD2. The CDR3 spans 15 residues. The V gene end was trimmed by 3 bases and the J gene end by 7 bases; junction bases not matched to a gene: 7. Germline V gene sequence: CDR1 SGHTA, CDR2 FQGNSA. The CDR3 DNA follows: TGTGCCAGCAGCTTCCTAGCGGGGTCGGGGAATGAGCAGTTCTTC. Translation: CASSFLAGSGNEQFF.

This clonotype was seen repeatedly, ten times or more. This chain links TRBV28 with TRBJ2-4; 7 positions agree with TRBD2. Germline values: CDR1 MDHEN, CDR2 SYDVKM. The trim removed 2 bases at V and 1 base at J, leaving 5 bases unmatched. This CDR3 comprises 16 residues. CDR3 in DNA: TGTGCCAGCAGTTTAGGTGAAGCGGGGGCCAAAAACATTCAGTACTTC. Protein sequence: CASSLGEAGAKNIQYF.

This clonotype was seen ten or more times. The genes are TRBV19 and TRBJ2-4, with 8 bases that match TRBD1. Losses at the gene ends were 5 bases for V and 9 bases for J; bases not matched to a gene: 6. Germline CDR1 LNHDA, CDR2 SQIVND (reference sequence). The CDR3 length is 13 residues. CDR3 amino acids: CASSDRGVFIQYF. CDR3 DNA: TGTGCCAGTAGTGACAGGGGCGTATTCATTCAGTACTTC.